This T cell receptor beta chain came from a study of identical twins. Study-level findings and limits: Fewer insertions were carried by abundant cord blood beta clonotypes, but none was seen in memory repertoires.

TCRdb ran MiXCR on the 5' RACE reads and lists one entry per CDR3 protein. This sample has around 1.7 million distinct CDR3 sequences, with about 31% found just once. Healthy Caucasians supplied all donations. Regarding this clonotype: Its matching antigen is unknown.

J gave up 6 bases and V 1 base, and 6 bases lay outside the gene matches. This CDR3 contains 14 residues. Germline V gives CDR1 LGHNA, CDR2 YNFKEQ. This clonotype was obtained from a newborn girl in good health. V usage is TRBV4-2 and J usage is TRBJ2-7, with 7 bases that match TRBD2. Material: cord blood. CDR3 residues: CASSQGGRAVEQYF. The DNA of the CDR3 is TGTGCCAGCAGCCAAGGTGGGAGGGCCGTCGAGCAGTACTTC.